The 31 T cell receptor beta chains in this list originate from one sample, sequenced in a study of blood T cell repertoires in COVID-19. Libraries were prepared by immunoSEQ multiplex PCR; TCRdb keeps only in-frame clonotypes and omits some of them. There are roughly 260,000 clones in the sample; around 82% occur only once, and approximately 4.9% lies in the top ten. The specimen was peripheral blood. These receptors were obtained from a woman older than 75 with active or convalescent COVID-19.

This chain joins TRBV4-1 and TRBJ2-1; 8 nucleotides agree with TRBD2. This CDR3 spans 15 amino acids. Germline CDR1 reads MGHRA; CDR2 reads YSYEKL. V gave up 0 bases and J gave up 12 bases; unmatched junction bases: 10. CDR3 amino acids: CASSQDLTGGARQFF. CDR3 DNA: TGCGCCAGCAGCCAAGATCTGACCGGGGGGGCTCGGCAGTTCTTC.

Remarks on this clone: One end of the junction does not line up with germline, which may come from a read error. Written as DNA, the CDR3 is TGTGCCAGCGCACCGGGCCTCGTATTGAACACTGAAGCTTTCTTT. Its protein product is CASAPGLVLNTEAFF. J is TRBJ1-1 and V is TRBV18; D uncertain. In germline, CDR1 is KGHSH, CDR2 LQKENI. The CDR3 extends over 15 amino acids.

This clone has just a few counts. The V call is TRBV6-6, the J call TRBJ2-7; TRBD1 matches 8 bases. With V trimmed by 6 bases and J by 3 bases, 4 bases remained unmatched. The CDR3 is 13 amino acids. CDR1 MNHNY and CDR2 SVGAGI come from the germline V gene (reference sequence). CDR3 loop: CASRGQANYEQYF. For the CDR3, the DNA is TGTGCCAGCAGGGGACAGGCAAACTACGAGCAGTACTTC.

A single count supports this clone. The V call is TRBV11-3, the J call TRBJ1-1; D may be TRBD1 (5 bases). V was trimmed by 5 bases and J by 4 bases, leaving 11 bases between them. CDR1 and CDR2 from the germline V gene are SGHNT and YENEEA. The CDR3 covers 13 residues. The CDR3 spells CASSAVTGTEAFF. In DNA, the CDR3 is TGTGCCAGCAGCGCAGTAACAGGCACTGAAGCTTTCTTT.

The gene calls are TRBV5-4 and TRBJ2-4, with 7 bases identical to TRBD2. The CDR3 is 15 residues long. V dropped 0 bases and J dropped 6; count of bases not matched to a gene: 6. Germline V CDR1 and CDR2: SGHNT, YYREEE (reference sequence). CDR3 amino acids: CASSLAGGGVNIQYF. CDR3 bases: TGTGCCAGCAGCTTGGCGGGTGGGGGGGTAAACATTCAGTACTTC.

The J gene is TRBJ2-2, the V gene TRBV15, with unresolved D. Germline V CDR1 and CDR2: LNHNV, YYDKDF (reference sequence). V gave up 1 base and J gave up 0 bases, with 3 bases separating them. The CDR3 totals 14 residues. CDR3 nucleotides: TGTGCCACCAGCAGAGCAACGAACACCGGGGAGCTGTTTTTT. Encoded protein: CATSRATNTGELFF.

The chain employs TRBV7-8 and TRBJ2-7; maybe TRBD1 (6 bases). Germline V gene data show CDR1 as SGHVS and CDR2 as FQNEAQ. V was cut by 5 bases and J by 1 base, with 15 bases left in between. The CDR3 consists of 15 residues. The CDR3 sequence is CASSPHRDASYEQYF. The CDR3 coding sequence is TGTGCCAGCAGCCCCCACAGGGATGCTTCCTACGAGCAGTACTTC.

The gene calls are TRBV28 and TRBJ1-5; D possibly corresponds to TRBD1 (6 bases). V was cut by 6 bases and J by 0 bases, with 12 bases left in between. The CDR3 has 15 residues. Germline lookup yields CDR1 MDHEN and CDR2 SYDVKM. The CDR3 protein is CASRSQGNSNQPQHF. CDR3 sequence (DNA): TGTGCCAGCAGATCACAGGGCAATAGCAATCAGCCCCAGCATTTT.

The chain uses TRBV24-1 and TRBJ2-2; a possible D gene is TRBD2 (6 bases). There are 17 residues in the CDR3. Trimming removed 0 bases from V and 0 bases from J, with 10 bases in between. In germline, CDR1 is KGHDR, CDR2 SFDVKD. The CDR3 DNA reads TGTGCCACCAGTGATTTGCTTTCTAGCGCGAACACCGGGGAGCTGTTTTTT. Translating it yields CATSDLLSSANTGELFF.

The chain recombines TRBV7-9 with TRBJ2-3; D perhaps matches TRBD1 (5 bases). Germline loops: CDR1 SEHNR, CDR2 FQNEAQ (reference sequence). Trimming cost V 5 bases and J 0 bases, with 12 bases left between them. The CDR3 has 15 amino acids. The chain's CDR3 is CASSGRTSSTDTQYF. Here the CDR3 DNA reads TGTGCCAGCAGCGGACGGACATCTAGCACAGATACGCAGTATTTT.

The V call is TRBV7-8, the J call TRBJ2-1, with D maybe TRBD2 (7 bases). Germline-derived CDR1 and CDR2 are SGHVS and FQNEAQ. V lost 5 bases and J 6 bases, leaving 17 bases between the germline ends. The CDR3 totals 15 residues. The CDR3 DNA reads as TGTGCCAGCAGCCTCAAGGGGGGGGCCGTCAATGAGCAGTTCTTC. Its translation: CASSLKGGAVNEQFF.

This clone was observed a single time. The V and J genes are TRBV7-8 and TRBJ1-1; possible D gene TRBD1, 5 bases. CDR3 length equals 14 residues. The germline V gene has CDR1 SGHVS and CDR2 FQNEAQ. The germline V and J ends were trimmed by 5 bases and 5 bases, with 15 bases remaining between them. The CDR3 bases are TGTGCCAGCAGCCGAGCCGCGGGGGGGACTGAAGCTTTCTTT. Translation: CASSRAAGGTEAFF.

This clone came up a few times. The chain couples TRBV14 to TRBJ1-1; no definite D call. V lost 2 bases and J 8 bases, leaving 9 bases between the germline ends. The CDR3 runs to 12 residues. Germline V gene data show CDR1 as SGHDN and CDR2 as FVKESK. The CDR3 DNA is TGTGCCAGCAGCCAATTCCTAATGGAAGCTTTCTTT. Translation: CASSQFLMEAFF.

V gene TRBV4-2 combines with J gene TRBJ2-7; 13 nucleotides match TRBD2. CDR1 is LGHNA, CDR2 YNFKEQ, per germline. The V gene end was trimmed by 1 base and the J gene end by 7 bases; junction bases not matched to a gene: 10. There are 17 residues in the CDR3. The CDR3 bases are TGTGCCAGCAGCCAAGTTGGGCGACTAGCGGGAGGTGGGGAGCAGTACTTC. It translates to CASSQVGRLAGGGEQYF.

V and J are TRBV18 and TRBJ2-7; TRBD2 aligns across 9 bases. The J segment lost 6 bases and the V segment lost 2 bases, leaving 14 bases of the junction unmatched. The CDR3 is 17 residues long. Germline CDR1 reads KGHSH; CDR2 reads LQKENI. CDR3 protein: CASSPARRFAGGREQYF. As DNA, the CDR3 is TGTGCCAGCTCACCAGCCAGACGGTTTGCGGGAGGGCGCGAGCAGTACTTC.

V and J are TRBV6-5 and TRBJ2-1; 9 bases map to TRBD2. The CDR3 length is 15 residues. Germline CDR1 MNHEY, CDR2 SVGAGI. With 6 bases clipped from V and 3 bases from J, the junction kept 6 bases outside the gene matches. CDR3 sequence (DNA): TGTGCCAGCAGAGCGGGACTAGCATACTACAATGAGCAGTTCTTC. Its translation: CASRAGLAYYNEQFF.

This chain links TRBV28 with TRBJ2-1; 9 bases agree with TRBD2. The CDR3 spans 14 residues. V trimming: 9 bases; J trimming: 10 bases; junction bases outside the gene matches: 13. Germline V gene data show CDR1 as MDHEN and CDR2 as SYDVKM. DNA of the CDR3: TGTGCCAGTTTTAGCGGGGGCAGTACGATGGAGCAGTTCTTC. The encoded protein is CASFSGGSTMEQFF.

This clone was detected a few times. The J gene is TRBJ2-1, the V gene TRBV5-1; D is uncertain. Trimming removed 0 bases from V and 7 bases from J, with 14 bases in between. CDR1 is SGHRS and CDR2 is YFSETQ in the germline V gene. This CDR3 has 15 amino acids. For the CDR3, the DNA is TGCGCCAGCAGCTTGGGGGTCGCGAACGGGAATGAGCAGTTCTTC. Its translation: CASSLGVANGNEQFF.

The chain has TRBV28 and TRBJ1-4; perhaps TRBD1 as D (6 bases). Trimming shortened V by 6 bases and J by 2 bases, and 16 bases separated the two germline ends. This CDR3 is 16 amino acids long. Germline CDR1 reads MDHEN; CDR2 reads SYDVKM. In DNA form, the CDR3 reads TGTGCCAGCAGCCCCTCCGGGCAGGGGACTAATGAAAAACTGTTTTTT. Protein product: CASSPSGQGTNEKLFF. Supplemented by reference TRBV28 and TRBJ1-4, the full variable domain reads DVKVTQSSRYLVKRTGEKVFLECVQDMDHENMFWYRQDPGLGLRLIYFSYDVKMKEKGDIPEGYSVSREKKERFSLILESASTNQTSMYLCASSPSGQGTNEKLFFGSGTQLSVL.

This clone showed up just a few times. This chain joins TRBV5-4 and TRBJ2-7, with 10 nucleotides matching TRBD2. The germline V gene has CDR1 SGHNT and CDR2 YYREEE (reference sequence). Germline trimming cut 7 bases from V and 0 bases from J; bases unmatched to any gene: 1. The CDR3 runs to 13 residues. This chain's CDR3 is CASSSGSSYEQYF. Written as DNA, the CDR3 is TGTGCCAGCTCTAGCGGGAGCTCCTACGAGCAGTACTTC.

CDR3 in DNA: TGCGCCAGCAGCTGGGGACAGGGCGGACTTGCGGAGCAGTACTTC. It yields the protein CASSWGQGGLAEQYF. The chain employs TRBV5-1 and TRBJ2-7; the match to TRBD1 covers 9 bases. The V gene end was trimmed by 3 bases and the J gene end by 7 bases; junction bases not matched to a gene: 11. This CDR3 spans 15 amino acids. Looked up from germline, CDR1 is SGHRS and CDR2 is YFSETQ.

This chain connects TRBV19 to TRBJ2-3, with 7 bases lining up with TRBD1. This CDR3 has 14 residues. After removal of 5 bases from V and 6 bases from J, the junction contained 8 bases not matched to a gene. Germline CDR1 LNHDA, CDR2 SQIVND (reference sequence). The CDR3 bases are TGTGCCAGTAGTCGGACAGGATTCAAGGATACGCAGTATTTT. It translates to CASSRTGFKDTQYF.

The J gene is TRBJ1-1, the V gene TRBV7-9, with 8 bases identical to TRBD1. Germline V lookup: CDR1 SEHNR, CDR2 FQNEAQ (reference sequence). V shed 0 bases and J 4 bases; nucleotides not matched to a gene: 7. CDR3 size: 16 residues. CDR3 DNA sequence: TGTGCCAGCAGCTTAGCTACAGGGGGTTGGGTCACTGAAGCTTTCTTT. Its protein product is CASSLATGGWVTEAFF.

The CDR3 spells CASSWTGVTEAFF. As DNA, the CDR3 is TGCGCCAGCAGTTGGACAGGGGTCACTGAAGCTTTCTTT. The chain employs TRBV5-1 and TRBJ1-1; 9 bases map to TRBD1. The junction had 3 bases not matched to a gene; V was cut back by 5 bases and J by 4 bases. Looked up from germline, CDR1 is SGHRS and CDR2 is YFSETQ. This CDR3 spans 13 amino acids.

This sequence joins TRBV19 and TRBJ1-1; 7 bases line up with TRBD1. CDR1 is LNHDA, CDR2 SQIVND, per germline (reference sequence). There are 15 residues in the CDR3. V trimming: 9 bases; J trimming: 1 base; junction bases outside the gene matches: 11. The DNA for the CDR3 is TGTGCCAGCCGGGACAGTCAAAGAGAGAACACTGAAGCTTTCTTT. Its translation: CASRDSQRENTEAFF.

The rearrangement uses TRBV3-1 (or the pseudogene TRBV3-2) and TRBJ2-7, with 10 bases identical to TRBD1. The germline gives CDR1 LGHDT, CDR2 YNNKEL (reference sequence). CDR3 size: 14 residues. After removal of 3 bases from V and 5 bases from J, the junction contained 4 bases not matched to a gene. The CDR3 coding sequence is TGTGCCAGCAGCCAGGGGACAGGGGTCGACGAGCAGTACTTC. Encoded protein: CASSQGTGVDEQYF.

V is TRBV28 and J is TRBJ1-6; a possible D gene is TRBD1 (5 bases). The CDR3 extends over 15 amino acids. Trimming cost V 4 bases and J 10 bases, with 17 bases left between them. The germline CDR1 and CDR2 sequences are MDHEN and SYDVKM. CDR3 loop: CASSSFDSLGSPLHF. CDR3 DNA sequence: TGTGCCAGCAGTTCTTTCGACAGCCTCGGGTCACCCCTCCACTTT. Full variable domain (outside the CDR3, taken from reference TRBV28 and TRBJ1-6): DVKVTQSSRYLVKRTGEKVFLECVQDMDHENMFWYRQDPGLGLRLIYFSYDVKMKEKGDIPEGYSVSREKKERFSLILESASTNQTSMYLCASSSFDSLGSPLHFGNGTRLTVT.

V is TRBV6-5 and J is TRBJ2-7; 10 nucleotides match TRBD1. This CDR3 region has 15 residues. Germline lookup yields CDR1 MNHEY and CDR2 SVGAGI. Losses at the gene ends were 2 bases for V and 2 bases for J; bases not matched to a gene: 3. This CDR3 is CASSYDGTGAYEQYF. The CDR3 bases are TGTGCCAGCAGTTACGACGGGACAGGGGCCTACGAGCAGTACTTC.

V and J are TRBV10-2 and TRBJ2-7; TRBD2 aligns across 15 bases. Germline V gene data show CDR1 as WSHSY and CDR2 as SAAADI. The length of the CDR3 is 16 residues. Germline trimming cut 7 bases from V and 2 bases from J; bases unmatched to any gene: 6. The CDR3: CASIARTSGRAYEQYF. CDR3 nucleotide sequence: TGCGCCAGCATCGCCAGGACTAGCGGGAGGGCCTACGAGCAGTACTTC.

The gene calls are TRBV9 and TRBJ2-4; D gene unclear. The CDR3 length is 14 residues. Germline-derived CDR1 and CDR2 are SGDLS and YYNGEE. Trimming took 0 bases from V and 5 from J, leaving 9 bases between them. For the CDR3, the DNA is TGTGCCAGCAGCGTAGGAGCTAGAGAAAACATTCAGTACTTC. Protein sequence: CASSVGARENIQYF.

V gene TRBV6-5 combines with J gene TRBJ2-3; tentative D call: TRBD2 (6 bases). The germline CDR1 and CDR2 sequences are MNHEY and SVGAGI. The CDR3 totals 12 residues. The CDR3 DNA follows: TGTGGGGTAGCGGTACTCACAGATACGCAGTATTTT. Amino acids: CGVAVLTDTQYF.